Listed here are 29 T cell receptor beta chains from one sample, sequenced in a study of shared clonotypes between healthy human individuals. Sequencing was performed with immunoSEQ multiplex PCR; in TCRdb, only in-frame clones are kept and a portion is missing. This sample has 2,500,000 or so clones, with over 85% found just once. The sample was naive CD4+ T cells from PBMCs. Subset in this sample: CD45RA+ positively selected. The receptors were gathered from a man aged 18 to 30 in good health. Some clones in this sample may be carry-over from other donors' samples.

This sequence joins TRBV9 and TRBJ2-3, with 10 positions matching TRBD1. Germline assignment: CDR1 SGDLS and CDR2 YYNGEE. Trimming took 3 bases from V and 3 from J; bases not matched to a gene: 7. This CDR3 contains 16 residues. As DNA, the CDR3 is TGTGCCAGCAGCGGAGGACAGGGGGGTTGGACAGATACGCAGTATTTT. This encodes CASSGGQGGWTDTQYF.

The chain joins TRBV9 to TRBJ2-5; D unclear. V lost 5 bases and J 1 base, leaving 9 bases between the germline ends. This CDR3 contains 13 residues. CDR1 SGDLS and CDR2 YYNGEE come from the germline V gene. CDR3 bases: TGTGCCAGCAGTGGACGGAGCCAAGAGACCCAGTACTTC. Its protein product is CASSGRSQETQYF.

With regard to this clone: Other DNA sequences in the same sample also yield this CDR3. The gene calls are TRBV18 and TRBJ1-3; no clear D gene. Trimming shortened V by 6 bases and J by 3 bases, and 21 bases separated the two germline ends. Germline V gives CDR1 KGHSH, CDR2 LQKENI. The CDR3 spans 17 residues. The CDR3 nucleotides read TGTGCCAGCTCGCCCCGTCGAGGCAGCGAAAGTGGAAACACCATATATTTT. Translating gives CASSPRRGSESGNTIYF.

This clone occurred once. This chain links TRBV7-3 with TRBJ2-1; 9 nucleotides agree with TRBD2. The CDR3 is 16 amino acids. Germline V gene lookup returns CDR1 SGHTA and CDR2 FQGTGA. Trimming took 5 bases from V and 7 from J; bases not matched to a gene: 12. The CDR3 region is CASSPRGLAGFNEQFF. CDR3 sequence (DNA): TGTGCCAGCAGCCCCCGGGGGCTAGCGGGATTTAATGAGCAGTTCTTC.

On this clone itself: Other DNA sequences within the sample encode an identical CDR3. The rearrangement links TRBV15 to TRBJ2-7, with TRBD2 matching over 11 bases. The CDR3 runs 15 residues. Germline values: CDR1 LNHNV, CDR2 YYDKDF (reference sequence). J gave up 0 bases and V 2 bases, and 0 bases lay outside the gene matches. CDR3 sequence reads: CATSRTSGSSYEQYF. CDR3 coding DNA: TGTGCCACCAGCAGAACTAGCGGGAGCTCCTACGAGCAGTACTTC. Full variable domain (outside the CDR3, taken from reference TRBV15 and TRBJ2-7): DAMVIQNPRYQVTQFGKPVTLSCSQTLNHNVMYWYQQKSSQAPKLLFHYYDKDFNNEADTPDNFQSRRPNTSFCFLDIRSPGLGDTAMYLCATSRTSGSSYEQYFGPGTRLTVT.

A note on this clone: This same CDR3 is encoded by further DNA sequences in the sample. The rearrangement joins TRBV28 to TRBJ2-3; D may be TRBD2 (6 bases). Deletions cut 6 bases from V and 2 bases from J, with 21 bases between. Germline lookup yields CDR1 MDHEN and CDR2 SYDVKM. The CDR3 has 17 residues. The CDR3 region has the DNA TGTGCCAGCAGCCAAAGAGTTGGGACTTTTCCCACAGATACGCAGTATTTT. It is translated as CASSQRVGTFPTDTQYF.

V is TRBV19 and J is TRBJ2-5, with D possibly matching TRBD1 (5 bases). The CDR3 runs 16 residues. Trimming took off 5 bases at V and 0 bases at J, with 16 bases between the two ends. Germline V gene data show CDR1 as LNHDA and CDR2 as SQIVND (reference sequence). CDR3 DNA sequence: TGTGCCAGTAGTTCAATAGACAGAAAACACCAAGAGACCCAGTACTTC. It is translated as CASSSIDRKHQETQYF.

The V and J genes are TRBV28 and TRBJ2-2, with D unclear. The germline V and J ends were trimmed by 7 bases and 13 bases, with 13 bases remaining between them. The CDR3 has 11 amino acids. Germline loops: CDR1 MDHEN, CDR2 SYDVKM. The CDR3 region has the DNA TGTGCCAGCACATCTCCCTCGGGGCTGTTTTTT. Translating it yields CASTSPSGLFF.

V is TRBV5-1 and J is TRBJ1-1, with TRBD1 matching 7 bases. This CDR3 is built from 14 residues. Germline values: CDR1 SGHRS, CDR2 YFSETQ. The junction had 10 bases not matched to a gene; V was cut back by 4 bases and J by 7 bases. CDR3 sequence: CASSSTGVLGEAFF. As DNA, the CDR3 is TGCGCCAGCAGCAGCACAGGGGTATTGGGTGAAGCTTTCTTT.

V is TRBV7-8 and J is TRBJ1-1; D not resolved. The V gene lost 5 bases and the J gene lost 6 bases, with 13 bases spanning the gap. The CDR3 loop spans 13 amino acids. Germline V gene data show CDR1 as SGHVS and CDR2 as FQNEAQ. DNA of the CDR3: TGTGCCAGCAGCCAATACCTGACCCCTGAAGCTTTCTTT. Its translation: CASSQYLTPEAFF.

This clone was detected only once. This chain joins TRBV14 and TRBJ2-7; TRBD2 aligns across 7 bases. Trimming cost V 1 base and J 6 bases; bases outside gene matches: 6. CDR3 size: 14 residues. Germline V gives CDR1 SGHDN, CDR2 FVKESK. The CDR3, as DNA: TGTGCCAGCAGCCAAGGGGCGGGAGTAAGCGAGCAGTACTTC. This sequence encodes CASSQGAGVSEQYF.

The chain couples TRBV28 to TRBJ2-7; D is ambiguous. From germline, CDR1 is MDHEN and CDR2 SYDVKM. V lost 6 bases and J lost 0, with 18 bases in between. The CDR3 extends over 16 amino acids. The CDR3 DNA reads TGTGCCAGCAGCCCCGCGATGAGCCTCAGCTCCTACGAGCAGTACTTC. Amino acids: CASSPAMSLSSYEQYF.

This chain's CDR3 is CASSNGPGEKTQYF. In DNA form, the CDR3 reads TGCGCCAGCAGCAACGGCCCCGGGGAGAAGACCCAGTACTTC. J is TRBJ2-5 and V is TRBV5-1; a possible D gene is TRBD2 (5 bases). This CDR3 is 14 amino acids long. Looked up from germline, CDR1 is SGHRS and CDR2 is YFSETQ. V gave up 4 bases and J gave up 6 bases, with 16 bases separating them.

A word on this clone: This CDR3 is also generated by other DNA sequences in the sample. This chain connects TRBV6-1 to TRBJ1-1; D unresolved. Germline V gene data show CDR1 as MNHNS and CDR2 as SASEGT. V was clipped by 5 bases and J by 1 base, with 8 bases between them. This CDR3 is 13 amino acids long. CDR3 nucleotide sequence: TGTGCCAGCAGTCGGACTGCGAACACTGAAGCTTTCTTT. It codes for CASSRTANTEAFF.

The CDR3 DNA reads as TGTGCCAGCAGTTTCGCGGGACTAGCGGGAGTAAAGTACTTC. Its translation is CASSFAGLAGVKYF. The gene calls are TRBV28 and TRBJ2-7; 14 bases match TRBD2. Germline CDR1 reads MDHEN; CDR2 reads SYDVKM. The CDR3 loop spans 14 amino acids. J gave up 11 bases and V 3 bases, and 6 bases lay outside the gene matches. The full variable domain, its missing parts supplied by reference TRBV28 and TRBJ2-7, is DVKVTQSSRYLVKRTGEKVFLECVQDMDHENMFWYRQDPGLGLRLIYFSYDVKMKEKGDIPEGYSVSREKKERFSLILESASTNQTSMYLCASSFAGLAGVKYFGPGTRLTVT.

The sample holds a few counts of this clone. Other DNA sequences from this sample encode an identical CDR3 as well. The chain carries TRBV5-6 and TRBJ1-2, with D hard to call. Germline CDR1 and CDR2: SGHDT and YYEEEE. Trimming stripped 0 bases from V and 2 bases from J, with 5 bases between. This CDR3 comprises 13 residues. The CDR3: CASSLGQNYGYTF. In DNA, the CDR3 is TGTGCCAGCAGCTTGGGGCAGAACTATGGCTACACCTTC.

As for this clone: The sample has other DNA sequences that encode this CDR3 too. The chain is built from TRBV5-1 and TRBJ1-1; D is possibly TRBD1 (6 bases). CDR1 is SGHRS, CDR2 YFSETQ, per germline. Trimming stripped 0 bases from V and 5 bases from J, with 11 bases between. This CDR3 region has 14 residues. The DNA for the CDR3 is TGCGCCAGCAGCTTGGACAGGGTGGGAACTGAAGCTTTCTTT. It encodes CASSLDRVGTEAFF.

This clone was seen a single time. At one end, the junction sequence differs from germline, possibly due to a read error. Other nucleotide sequences from this sample produce the same CDR3. The V gene is TRBV19, the J gene TRBJ2-1, with D uncertain. The germline V gene has CDR1 LNHDA and CDR2 SQIVND (reference sequence). The CDR3 consists of 13 residues. The CDR3 loop is CASSIVRYNEQFF. As DNA, the CDR3 is TGTGCCAGTAGTATAGTGAGGTACAATGAACAGTTCTTC.

Notes on this clone: The sample has other DNA sequences that encode this CDR3 too. This rearrangement joins TRBV5-4 to TRBJ2-1; weak D call: TRBD2 (7 bases). The ends were cut back, 0 bases at V and 0 bases at J, with 10 bases in the middle. The germline V gene encodes CDR1 SGHNT and CDR2 YYREEE (reference sequence). The CDR3 is 16 residues long. CDR3 loop: CASSLGGGRSYNEQFF. The CDR3 bases are TGTGCCAGCAGCTTGGGGGGGGGCCGCTCCTACAATGAGCAGTTCTTC.

This clone was picked up a small number of times. The chain uses TRBV30 and TRBJ1-4; no clear D gene. The CDR3 runs 11 residues. The germline gives CDR1 GTSNPN, CDR2 SVGIG (reference sequence). The V gene lost 3 bases and the J gene lost 11 bases, with 10 bases spanning the gap. The CDR3 DNA is TGTGCCTGGAGGGCGAGGGAGAAACTGTTTTTT. Residues: CAWRAREKLFF.

V and J are TRBV11-2 and TRBJ2-7; TRBD2 matches 7 bases. V lost 4 bases to trimming and J lost 1 base; unmatched junction nucleotides: 7. CDR3 size: 15 residues. From germline, CDR1 is SGHAT and CDR2 FQNNGV. The CDR3 bases are TGTGCCAGCAGCTGGTCGGGCGGGAGATCCTACGAGCAGTACTTC. It translates to CASSWSGGRSYEQYF.

J is TRBJ2-7 and V is TRBV5-1, with D possibly being TRBD1 or TRBD2 (5 bases each). The CDR3 totals 15 residues. Germline lookup yields CDR1 SGHRS and CDR2 YFSETQ. Trimming cost V 0 bases and J 7 bases, with 17 bases left between them. The CDR3 reads CASSLGLAGNEEQYF. DNA of the CDR3: TGCGCCAGCAGCTTGGGGCTAGCAGGGAACGAGGAGCAGTACTTC.

This clone was counted only a few times. The chain couples TRBV21-1 to TRBJ1-2. TRBV21-1 constitutes a pseudogene. The CDR3 contains 11 residues. CDR3 sequence: CARNGTPGYTF. In DNA form, the CDR3 reads TGTGCCAGGAACGGGACGCCTGGCTACACCTTC.

The chain links TRBV28 to TRBJ1-2; tentatively, D is TRBD1 (6 bases). This CDR3 has 12 amino acids. Germline CDR1 is MDHEN and CDR2 is SYDVKM. V lost 4 bases and J 6 bases, leaving 9 bases between the germline ends. The CDR3 sequence: CASSSQGHGYTF. The DNA for the CDR3 is TGTGCCAGCAGTTCCCAGGGGCATGGCTACACCTTC.

V usage is TRBV5-1 and J usage is TRBJ1-5, with D perhaps TRBD1 (5 bases). Germline CDR1 and CDR2: SGHRS and YFSETQ. The CDR3 length is 14 residues. The V end was cut by 0 bases, the J end by 6 bases, with 10 bases between. In nucleotides, the CDR3 is TGCGCCAGCAGCTTGGGACAGTCAACTCAGCCCCAGCATTTT. It specifies CASSLGQSTQPQHF.

As for this clone: Other DNA sequences in this sample translate to the same CDR3. The CDR3 DNA reads TGTGCCAGCAGAGTCACAGATACGCAGTATTTT. Protein product: CASRVTDTQYF. The V gene is TRBV2, the J gene TRBJ2-3; D gene unclear. The germline V gene encodes CDR1 SNHLY and CDR2 FYNNEI. This CDR3 is built from 11 residues. Trimming shortened V by 6 bases and J by 2 bases, and 3 bases separated the two germline ends.

This rearrangement joins TRBV30 to TRBJ1-1; D gene uncertain. The CDR3 contains 15 residues. Germline assignment: CDR1 GTSNPN and CDR2 SVGIG (reference sequence). V was clipped by 0 bases and J by 7 bases, with 18 bases between them. The CDR3 coding sequence is TGTGCCTGGAGTGTAGAGTCGTTGCAGGCGAGTGAAGCTTTCTTT. Translation gives CAWSVESLQASEAFF.

This clone has a single count. The chain combines TRBV5-1 with TRBJ2-2; 12 nucleotides agree with TRBD1. Looked up from germline, CDR1 is SGHRS and CDR2 is YFSETQ. V was pared by 2 bases and J by 5 bases, with 4 bases of the junction left unmatched. This CDR3 has 16 residues. This chain's CDR3 is CASSFGTGGNTGELFF. In DNA form, the CDR3 reads TGCGCCAGCAGCTTTGGGACAGGGGGCAATACCGGGGAGCTGTTTTTT. The full variable domain, completed using reference TRBV5-1 and TRBJ2-2, is KAGVTQTPRYLIKTRGQQVTLSCSPISGHRSVSWYQQTPGQGLQFLFEYFSETQRNKGNFPGRFSGRQFSNSRSEMNVSTLELGDSALYLCASSFGTGGNTGELFFGEGSRLTVL.

The V call is TRBV6-1, the J call TRBJ1-4; D call uncertain. The germline CDR1 and CDR2 sequences are MNHNS and SASEGT. With 7 bases removed from V and 4 bases from J, the gap between germline ends came to 13 bases. There are 14 residues in the CDR3. For the CDR3, the DNA is TGTGCCAGCACCCCGCGCTCGGGTAATGAAAAACTGTTTTTT. Translating it yields CASTPRSGNEKLFF.